These 7 T cell receptor beta chains originate from one sample sequenced in a study of human thymus T cells. Resections from corrective heart surgery provided thymus tissue. Profiling relied on immunoSEQ multiplex PCR, and the TCRdb table lists in-frame clones only, not all of them. Altogether some 120,000 clones are present, around 96% being singletons, with the ten largest covering under 0.025%. Input material: thymus tissue. Receptors were obtained from a boy less than two years old with a congenital heart defect but otherwise immunologically healthy.

The chain carries TRBV5-8 and TRBJ1-1; 8 nucleotides agree with TRBD1. The CDR3 has 11 residues. V lost 5 bases to trimming and J lost 8 bases; unmatched junction nucleotides: 2. Germline CDR1 reads SGHTS; CDR2 reads YDEGEE. The CDR3 is CASRWTGEAFF. The DNA for the CDR3 is TGTGCCAGCAGATGGACAGGGGAAGCTTTCTTT.

The chain uses TRBV12-5 and TRBJ1-1; 11 nucleotides line up with TRBD1. Germline CDR1 reads LGHNT; CDR2 reads FRNRAP. The CDR3 loop spans 14 amino acids. The V and J ends lost 6 bases and 3 bases, in that order; junction bases with no gene match: 3. The CDR3 region has the DNA TGTGCTAGTGGCCGGGACAGGGGGGACACTGAAGCTTTCTTT. Its translation is CASGRDRGDTEAFF.

The DNA for the CDR3 is TGTGCCAGCAGCGGCAATAGCGGGGCTAGCACAGATACGCAGTATTTT. Translated, it gives CASSGNSGASTDTQYF. The V and J genes are TRBV9 and TRBJ2-3, with 8 bases matching TRBD2. J lost 0 bases, V lost 3 bases, and 6 bases had no gene match. This CDR3 contains 16 residues. Germline CDR1 is SGDLS and CDR2 is YYNGEE. Full variable domain (missing parts from reference TRBV9 and TRBJ2-3): DSGVTQTPKHLITATGQRVTLRCSPRSGDLSVYWYQQSLDQGLQFLIQYYNGEERAKGNILERFSAQQFPDLHSELNLSSLELGDSALYFCASSGNSGASTDTQYFGPGTRLTVL.

This clone was recorded a few times. This chain connects TRBV11-2 to TRBJ1-2; D gene ambiguous. The V end lost 2 bases, the J end lost 6 bases, and 19 bases lay between the germline ends. This CDR3 spans 16 amino acids. CDR1 and CDR2 (germline): SGHAT, FQNNGV. The CDR3 DNA sequence: TGTGCCAGCAGCTTAATAACCCCCCTTGGAGGCAATGGCTACACCTTC. Protein: CASSLITPLGGNGYTF.

CDR3 nucleotides: TGTGCCAGCAGCTTAGGGCCGGGTCCTAGCTCCTACGAGCAGTACTTC. It codes for CASSLGPGPSSYEQYF. The V gene is TRBV7-2, the J gene TRBJ2-7; D call uncertain. The CDR3 is 16 residues long. V dropped 1 base and J dropped 0 bases, with 13 bases sitting between them. Per germline, CDR1 SGHTA and CDR2 FQGNSA.

This rearrangement joins TRBV4-3 to TRBJ2-3; D is possibly TRBD1 (6 bases). CDR1 and CDR2 (germline): LGHNA, YSLEER. The CDR3 spans 16 residues. V dropped 3 bases and J dropped 4 bases, with 17 bases sitting between them. The CDR3: CASSHPAAPGADTQYF. The CDR3 DNA reads TGCGCCAGCAGCCACCCAGCCGCGCCAGGGGCAGATACGCAGTATTTT.

The V and J genes are TRBV4-3 and TRBJ1-5; D call uncertain. V was pared by 4 bases and J by 5 bases, with 12 bases between. The CDR3 loop spans 14 amino acids. Germline CDR1 reads LGHNA; CDR2 reads YSLEER. The CDR3 nucleotides are TGCGCCAGCAGCCTAGGACTTATAGATCAGCCCCAGCATTTT. The encoded protein is CASSLGLIDQPQHF.